This record covers a single T cell receptor (beta chain). Its antigen is unknown. This specimen comes from a study of tumor-infiltrating lymphocytes in localized non-small cell lung cancer. Study as a whole: Several tumor histologies, both smoking statuses, and some post-neoadjuvant chemotherapy samples were included. Each patient gave resected tumor and non-adjacent uninvolved lung tissue.

There are 14 residues in the CDR3. Per the germline V gene, CDR1 is SNHLY and CDR2 is FYNNEI. Trimming shortened V by 7 bases and J by 4 bases, and 14 bases separated the two germline ends. Whole-study findings and limits: Different pieces of the same tissue were used for each assay. Tumor T-cell fraction was not associated with recurrence-free survival.

The data were produced by immunoSEQ multiplex PCR, yet TCRdb's version contains in-frame clones alone and is incomplete. The data contain about 21,000 clones, 80% of them singletons. Material: lung tumor tissue. The clonotype was recovered from a human donor with non-small cell lung cancer. The chain combines TRBV2 with TRBJ1-5; D not certain. The CDR3 here is CASTPERANQPQHF. CDR3 coding DNA: TGTGCCAGCACCCCGGAGAGGGCGAATCAGCCCCAGCATTTT.